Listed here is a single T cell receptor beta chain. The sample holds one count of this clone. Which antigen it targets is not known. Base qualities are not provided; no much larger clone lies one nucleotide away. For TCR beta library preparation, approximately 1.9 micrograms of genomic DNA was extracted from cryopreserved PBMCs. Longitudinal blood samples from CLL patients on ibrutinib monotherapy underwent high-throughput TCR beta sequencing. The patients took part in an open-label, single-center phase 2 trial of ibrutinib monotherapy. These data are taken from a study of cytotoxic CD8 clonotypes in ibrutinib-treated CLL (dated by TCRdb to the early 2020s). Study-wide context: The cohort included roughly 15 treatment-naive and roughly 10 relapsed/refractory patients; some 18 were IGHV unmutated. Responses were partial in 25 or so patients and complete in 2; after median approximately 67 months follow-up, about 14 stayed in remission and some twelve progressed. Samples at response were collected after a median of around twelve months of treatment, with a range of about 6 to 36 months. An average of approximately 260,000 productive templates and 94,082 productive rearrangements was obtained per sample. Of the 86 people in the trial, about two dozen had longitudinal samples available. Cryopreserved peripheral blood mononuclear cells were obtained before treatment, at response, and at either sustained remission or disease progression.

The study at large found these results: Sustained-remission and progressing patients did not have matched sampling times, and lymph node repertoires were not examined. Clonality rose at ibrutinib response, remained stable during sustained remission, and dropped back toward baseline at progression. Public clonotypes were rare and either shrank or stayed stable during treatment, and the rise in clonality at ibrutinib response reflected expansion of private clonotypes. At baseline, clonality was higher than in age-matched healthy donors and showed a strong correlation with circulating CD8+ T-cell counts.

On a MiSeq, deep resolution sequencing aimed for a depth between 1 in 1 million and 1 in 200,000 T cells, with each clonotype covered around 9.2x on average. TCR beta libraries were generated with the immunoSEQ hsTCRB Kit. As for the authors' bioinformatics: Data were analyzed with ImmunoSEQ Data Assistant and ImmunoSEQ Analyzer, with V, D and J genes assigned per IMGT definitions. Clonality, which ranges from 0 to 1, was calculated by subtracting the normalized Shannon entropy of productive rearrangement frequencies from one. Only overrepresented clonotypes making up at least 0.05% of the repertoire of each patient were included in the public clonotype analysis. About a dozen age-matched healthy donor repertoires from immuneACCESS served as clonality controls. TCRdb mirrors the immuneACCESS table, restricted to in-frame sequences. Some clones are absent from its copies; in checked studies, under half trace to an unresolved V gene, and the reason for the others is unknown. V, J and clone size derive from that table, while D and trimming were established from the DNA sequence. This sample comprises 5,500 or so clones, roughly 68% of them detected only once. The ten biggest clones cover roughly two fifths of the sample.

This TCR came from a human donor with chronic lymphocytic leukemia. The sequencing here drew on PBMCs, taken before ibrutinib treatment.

The CDR3 region reads CASSPLRQEETQYF. Here is the DNA: TGTGCCAGCTCACCGCTACGACAAGAAGAGACCCAGTACTTC. The V and J segments used are TRBV18 and TRBJ2-5; the D segment cannot be called with confidence. Its CDR3 holds 14 amino acids, cysteine through phenylalanine. Of all the DNA, just the CDR3 is kept, 42 bases in frame from base 1. From the germline V gene, CDR1 is KGHSH and CDR2 is LQKENI. Deletion took 3 bases off V and 3 bases off J, with a span of 11 bases between the germline ends.